This T cell receptor beta chain was profiled in a study of T-cell memory formation after mild COVID-19. In TCRdb, the 5' RACE reads were re-called with MiXCR into one record per CDR3 protein. The sample includes 390,000 or so distinct CDR3 sequences, roughly 15% of them seen just once. This CDR3 is built from 15 residues. Germline CDR1 and CDR2: SGHRS and YFSETQ. Trimming took 4 bases from V and 5 from J; bases not matched to a gene: 12. This clonotype was counted between two and nine times. Its antigen is not known. General observations from the study: Nothing confirmed that second-wave clones peaking on day 37 were specific for SARS-CoV-2. CD4+ contracting clones were mainly CM and EM; CD8+ ones, EMRA.

Sequencing was carried out using PBMCs or a T cell subset sorted from them (not recorded which). The receptor was isolated from a young man who had mild COVID-19 (a few samples of this study predate the infection). Cell type and time point are not known. The chain combines TRBV5-1 with TRBJ2-7; the match to TRBD2 covers 7 bases. In DNA, the CDR3 is TGCGCCAGCAGCCCGGGGGGTGCCCATATGGACGAGCAGTACTTC. This encodes CASSPGGAHMDEQYF.